One and the same sample provided the 28 T cell receptor beta chains below, sequenced in a study of T cells in localized non-small cell lung cancer. Assay: immunoSEQ multiplex PCR; the TCRdb copy retains only in-frame clones and omits some. The sample lists 40,000 to 60,000 clones; 80% to 85% were seen once. The sample was peripheral blood mononuclear cells, taken before any cancer treatment. The receptors here all came from a man aged 35 to 69 with stage III lung adenocarcinoma.

This clone was seen ten or more times. The same CDR3 can be traced to other DNA sequences in this sample. V is TRBV27 and J is TRBJ2-5; 12 positions agree with TRBD2. The CDR3 is 21 residues long. V shed 6 bases and J 2 bases; nucleotides not matched to a gene: 22. Germline lookup yields CDR1 MNHEY and CDR2 SMNVEV (reference sequence). CDR3 sequence: CASSQLWTSGVTVTRQETQYF. The CDR3 nucleotides are TGTGCCAGCAGCCAACTATGGACTAGCGGGGTGACTGTGACACGTCAAGAGACCCAGTACTTC.

The gene calls are TRBV5-1 and TRBJ2-3; 8 bases fit TRBD1. V was pared by 4 bases and J by 4 bases, with 5 bases of the junction left unmatched. The germline V gene encodes CDR1 SGHRS and CDR2 YFSETQ. CDR3 length equals 14 residues. The CDR3 here is CASSPDRVADTQYF. CDR3 coding DNA: TGCGCCAGCAGCCCGGACAGGGTAGCAGATACGCAGTATTTT.

This clone was seen a few times. The chain links TRBV6-1 to TRBJ1-3, with 10 bases fitting TRBD1. V lost 5 bases to trimming and J lost 4 bases; unmatched junction nucleotides: 5. This CDR3 is built from 15 residues. The germline V gene encodes CDR1 MNHNS and CDR2 SASEGT. The CDR3 DNA is TGTGCCAGCAGTCCGACAGGGGGCGCGGGAAACACCATATATTTT. Translated: CASSPTGGAGNTIYF.

V gene TRBV10-3 combines with J gene TRBJ1-2, with D uncertain. CDR1 ENHRY and CDR2 SYGVKD come from the germline V gene. V lost 2 bases and J lost 7, with 11 bases in between. This CDR3 has 13 amino acids. CDR3 loop: CAISEKGVSGYTF. In DNA, the CDR3 is TGTGCCATCAGTGAGAAGGGAGTTTCTGGCTACACCTTC.

This sequence joins TRBV5-5 and TRBJ2-7; a weak D match, TRBD2 (6 bases). V lost 0 bases and J 3 bases, leaving 10 bases between the germline ends. Germline CDR1 and CDR2: SGHKS and YYEKEE (reference sequence). This CDR3 is built from 14 residues. The CDR3 region is CASSLGGTYYEQYF. The CDR3 coding sequence is TGTGCCAGCAGCTTGGGAGGGACTTACTACGAGCAGTACTTC.

V is TRBV19 and J is TRBJ2-1; D is unresolved. Trimming pared 0 bases from V and 3 bases from J, leaving 12 bases between. Germline CDR1 reads LNHDA; CDR2 reads SQIVND (reference sequence). This CDR3 is 16 amino acids long. For the CDR3, the DNA is TGTGCCAGTAGTATAGATCGAAGACCCTACTACAATGAGCAGTTCTTC. It yields the protein CASSIDRRPYYNEQFF. Variable domain in full (rest from reference TRBV19 and TRBJ2-1): DGGITQSPKYLFRKEGQNVTLSCEQNLNHDAMYWYRQDPGQGLRLIYYSQIVNDFQKGDIAEGYSVSREKKESFPLTVTSAQKNPTAFYLCASSIDRRPYYNEQFFGPGTRLTVL.

V is TRBV19 and J is TRBJ2-1; 8 nucleotides align to TRBD2. Germline CDR1 and CDR2: LNHDA and SQIVND (reference sequence). The length of the CDR3 is 16 residues. The junction had 20 bases not matched to a gene; V was cut back by 10 bases and J by 9 bases. CDR3 nucleotide sequence: TGTGCCACTAACCGCCCCGGGGGGGGAACCTTGGGTGAGCAGTTCTTC. The encoded protein is CATNRPGGGTLGEQFF. Using reference TRBV19 and TRBJ2-1 for the parts outside the CDR3, the full variable domain is DGGITQSPKYLFRKEGQNVTLSCEQNLNHDAMYWYRQDPGQGLRLIYYSQIVNDFQKGDIAEGYSVSREKKESFPLTVTSAQKNPTAFYLCATNRPGGGTLGEQFFGPGTRLTVL.

The CDR3 spells CASSEADSSYEQYF. CDR3 DNA: TGTGCCAGCAGTGAAGCGGACAGCTCCTACGAGCAGTACTTC. This chain uses TRBV6-1 with TRBJ2-7, with D tentatively TRBD1 (6 bases). The CDR3 has 14 amino acids. V was cut by 0 bases and J by 0 bases, with 6 bases left in between. Germline values: CDR1 MNHNS, CDR2 SASEGT.

The chain combines TRBV11-2 with TRBJ2-1; D may be TRBD2 (6 bases). The CDR3 length is 15 residues. The V end lost 3 bases, the J end lost 2 bases, and 11 bases lay between the germline ends. The germline V gene has CDR1 SGHAT and CDR2 FQNNGV. The CDR3 region has the DNA TGTGCCAGCAGCTTGGACGGGAGTCCCTACAATGAGCAGTTCTTC. Translating it yields CASSLDGSPYNEQFF.

The rearrangement links TRBV19 to TRBJ2-5; unclear D gene. The end of the DNA aligns better with TRBJ2-7, so the J call may be wrong. The CDR3 has 14 residues. The V gene's germline CDR1 is LNHDA and CDR2 SQIVND (reference sequence). CDR3 nucleotides: TGTGCCAGTAGTATACGTCAGGCTACTTACGAGCAGTACTTC. Protein sequence: CASSIRQATYEQYF.

The chain has TRBV18 and TRBJ1-2; D remains unclear. Between the trimmed V and J ends, which lost 5 bases and 0 bases, there was a span of 4 bases. Germline CDR1 and CDR2: KGHSH and LQKENI. The CDR3 totals 12 residues. CDR3 in DNA: TGTGCCAGCTCAAATACTAACTATGGCTACACCTTC. As protein: CASSNTNYGYTF.

This clone was seen more than once but under ten times. V usage is TRBV6-1 and J usage is TRBJ2-1; TRBD1 matches 7 bases. This CDR3 has 13 residues. Germline V gives CDR1 MNHNS, CDR2 SASEGT. Trimming at V came to 2 bases and at J to 10 bases, leaving 5 bases not matched to a gene. Here the CDR3 DNA reads TGTGCCAGCAGTGAACACAGGGGCGGCGAGCAGTTCTTC. Translation: CASSEHRGGEQFF.

As concerns this clone: This CDR3 is also generated by other DNA sequences in the sample. The V gene is TRBV13, the J gene TRBJ2-1, with 8 bases lining up with TRBD1. The CDR3 loop spans 15 amino acids. Germline trimming cut 5 bases from V and 3 bases from J; bases unmatched to any gene: 6. The V gene's germline CDR1 is PRHDT and CDR2 FYEKMQ (reference sequence). CDR3 sequence (DNA): TGTGCCAGCAGCCCTGGGACAGGCGGCTACAATGAGCAGTTCTTC. It translates to CASSPGTGGYNEQFF.

The rearrangement uses TRBV5-1 and TRBJ2-3; tentatively, D is TRBD1 (5 bases). The CDR3 covers 15 residues. V was clipped by 5 bases and J by 5 bases, with 18 bases between them. CDR1 is SGHRS, CDR2 YFSETQ, per germline. The CDR3 spells CASRKIPEQGDTQYF. As DNA, the CDR3 is TGCGCCAGCAGGAAAATCCCGGAGCAGGGAGATACGCAGTATTTT.

The chain joins TRBV15 to TRBJ2-2, with 8 positions matching TRBD1. Germline V gives CDR1 LNHNV, CDR2 YYDKDF (reference sequence). V lost 3 bases, J lost 6 bases, and 3 bases stayed unmatched. This CDR3 is built from 14 residues. The CDR3 reads CATSRTGAAGELFF. The CDR3 coding sequence is TGTGCCACCAGCAGGACAGGGGCCGCCGGGGAGCTGTTTTTT. Full variable domain (outside the CDR3, taken from reference TRBV15 and TRBJ2-2): DAMVIQNPRYQVTQFGKPVTLSCSQTLNHNVMYWYQQKSSQAPKLLFHYYDKDFNNEADTPDNFQSRRPNTSFCFLDIRSPGLGDTAMYLCATSRTGAAGELFFGEGSRLTVL.

V gene TRBV5-4 combines with J gene TRBJ2-5; D not certain. Germline assignment: CDR1 SGHNT and CDR2 YYREEE (reference sequence). The length of the CDR3 is 14 residues. V lost 0 bases to trimming and J lost 2 bases, with 8 bases between them. The CDR3 sequence is CASSLGSAQETQYF. The DNA for the CDR3 is TGTGCCAGCAGCTTGGGGTCGGCTCAAGAGACCCAGTACTTC.

The chain uses TRBV15 and TRBJ1-3; a possible D gene is TRBD1 (5 bases). Trimming took 4 bases from V and 6 from J, leaving 16 bases between them. Per the germline V gene, CDR1 is LNHNV and CDR2 is YYDKDF (reference sequence). The CDR3 is 15 residues long. CDR3 loop: CATSISGRPTNTIYF. The CDR3 coding sequence is TGTGCCACCAGCATATCGGGACGACCAACAAACACCATATATTTT. Drawing the rest from reference TRBV15 and TRBJ1-3, the complete variable domain is DAMVIQNPRYQVTQFGKPVTLSCSQTLNHNVMYWYQQKSSQAPKLLFHYYDKDFNNEADTPDNFQSRRPNTSFCFLDIRSPGLGDTAMYLCATSISGRPTNTIYFGEGSWLTVV.

V gene TRBV30 combines with J gene TRBJ2-7; TRBD1 aligns across 9 bases. V shed 5 bases and J 5 bases; nucleotides not matched to a gene: 10. The CDR3 extends over 14 amino acids. From germline, CDR1 is GTSNPN and CDR2 SVGIG (reference sequence). CDR3 bases: TGTGCCTGGGCCCCGGGACAGGGATCAAACGAGCAGTACTTC. It specifies CAWAPGQGSNEQYF.

The rearrangement links TRBV6-5 to TRBJ2-7; 7 nucleotides agree with TRBD1. Germline CDR1 is MNHEY and CDR2 is SVGAGI. V dropped 2 bases and J dropped 3; count of bases not matched to a gene: 7. This CDR3 contains 15 residues. The CDR3: CASSYVGTEGYEQYF. The CDR3 DNA is TGTGCCAGCAGTTACGTTGGGACAGAAGGCTACGAGCAGTACTTC.

This chain connects TRBV4-1 to TRBJ1-1; no clear D. CDR1 and CDR2 from the germline V gene are MGHRA and YSYEKL. Trimming took off 0 bases at V and 1 base at J, with 9 bases between the two ends. The CDR3 consists of 15 residues. The CDR3 here is CASSQEVTANTEAFF. Written as DNA, the CDR3 is TGCGCCAGCAGCCAAGAGGTCACAGCGAACACTGAAGCTTTCTTT.

The genes are TRBV9 and TRBJ2-2; 8 bases line up with TRBD1. J lost 3 bases, V lost 4 bases, and 5 bases had no gene match. Germline V CDR1 and CDR2: SGDLS, YYNGEE. The CDR3 is 15 amino acids. The DNA of the CDR3 is TGTGCCAGCAGCTCGACAGGGGCGGACACCGGGGAGCTGTTTTTT. Protein sequence: CASSSTGADTGELFF.

V gene TRBV4-2 combines with J gene TRBJ2-2; TRBD2 agrees at 7 bases. Per the germline V gene, CDR1 is LGHNA and CDR2 is YNFKEQ. The CDR3 runs 17 residues. J lost 1 base, V lost 0 bases, and 5 bases had no gene match. DNA of the CDR3: TGTGCCAGCAGCCAAGATGCGGCTAGCGGGAACACCGGGGAGCTGTTTTTT. Its protein product is CASSQDAASGNTGELFF.

This clone has only a few counts. The rearrangement joins TRBV10-1 to TRBJ1-6; D is ambiguous. This CDR3 is built from 13 residues. The germline V and J ends were trimmed by 3 bases and 7 bases, with 7 bases remaining between them. Per the germline V gene, CDR1 is WNHNN and CDR2 is SYGVQD (reference sequence). CDR3 in DNA: TGCGCCAGCAGTGATCTCGGGAATTCACCCCTCCACTTT. Translation: CASSDLGNSPLHF.

The chain links TRBV30 to TRBJ2-7, with D perhaps TRBD2 (5 bases). This CDR3 has 15 amino acids. The ends were cut back, 0 bases at V and 6 bases at J, with 18 bases in the middle. Germline lookup yields CDR1 GTSNPN and CDR2 SVGIG (reference sequence). The CDR3 sequence is CAWSVSRAWPLEQYF. CDR3 sequence (DNA): TGTGCCTGGAGTGTCTCGAGGGCCTGGCCACTCGAGCAGTACTTC.

This clone came up a few times. The chain is built from TRBV5-6 and TRBJ1-5; D gene ambiguous. The CDR3 runs to 14 residues. The V and J ends lost 4 bases and 4 bases respectively, with 12 bases between them. Germline V gene lookup returns CDR1 SGHDT and CDR2 YYEEEE. The CDR3 region is CASSRPGINQPQHF. The CDR3 coding sequence is TGTGCCAGCAGCCGCCCGGGGATTAATCAGCCCCAGCATTTT.

V usage is TRBV6-6 and J usage is TRBJ2-7; D is undetermined. CDR3 length: 11 amino acids. Trimming removed 7 bases at V and 2 bases at J, with 6 bases between. Germline V gives CDR1 MNHNY, CDR2 SVGAGI (reference sequence). Here the CDR3 DNA reads TGTGCCAGCATGGTGGCCTACGAGCAGTACTTC. This sequence encodes CASMVAYEQYF.

The chain is built from TRBV29-1 and TRBJ1-2; D ambiguous. Germline V gives CDR1 SQVTM, CDR2 ANQGSEA. Trimming left V 6 bases short and J 1 base short, with 9 bases between. The CDR3 is made up of 12 amino acids. This chain's CDR3 is CSVLEDNYGYTF. For the CDR3, the DNA is TGCAGCGTATTGGAGGATAACTATGGCTACACCTTC.

The chain couples TRBV13 to TRBJ2-3, with D possibly being TRBD2 (6 bases). V dropped 3 bases and J dropped 8 bases, with 24 bases sitting between them. The CDR3 covers 17 residues. The germline V gene encodes CDR1 PRHDT and CDR2 FYEKMQ (reference sequence). The DNA for the CDR3 is TGTGCCAGCAGCTTGGAAGAGGACTACCGACTTTTGGGTACGCAGTATTTT. The encoded protein is CASSLEEDYRLLGTQYF.